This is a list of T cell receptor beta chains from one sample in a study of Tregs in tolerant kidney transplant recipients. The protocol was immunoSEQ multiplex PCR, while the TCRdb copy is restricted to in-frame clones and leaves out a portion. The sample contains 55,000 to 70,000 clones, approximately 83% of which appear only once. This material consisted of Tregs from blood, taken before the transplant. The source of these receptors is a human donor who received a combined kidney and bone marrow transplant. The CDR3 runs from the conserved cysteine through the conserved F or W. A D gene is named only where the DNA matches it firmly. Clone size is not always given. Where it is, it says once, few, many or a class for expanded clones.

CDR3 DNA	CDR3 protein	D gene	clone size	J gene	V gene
TGTGCCAGCAGTTTCCGGACTAGCGGCATGTACGAGCAGTACTTC	CASSFRTSGMYEQYF	TRBD2	NA	TRBJ2-7	TRBV6-1
TGTGCCAGCAGCTTATCCGGGACTAGCTTAGGGACCCAGTACTTC	CASSLSGTSLGTQYF	TRBD2	NA	TRBJ2-5	TRBV7-2
TGTGCCAGCAGTTCGTTGGGTAAGGGGGGCAATGAGCAGTTCTTC	CASSSLGKGGNEQFF	NA	few	TRBJ2-1	TRBV27
TGTGCCAGCAGCTTAGGGTACCCACCCCAAGAGACCCAGTACTTC	CASSLGYPPQETQYF	NA	NA	TRBJ2-5	TRBV7-8
TGCGCCAGCAGCCCTCAGAAGCTCACCGGGGAGCTGTTTTTT	CASSPQKLTGELFF	NA	once	TRBJ2-2	TRBV4-1
TGCGCCAGCAGCTTGGATTCCGGTTATCAGCCCCAGCATTTT	CASSLDSGYQPQHF	NA	NA	TRBJ1-5	TRBV5-1
TGTGCCAGCAGACGACAGAGCAATCAGCCCCAGCATTTT	CASRRQSNQPQHF	NA	NA	TRBJ1-5	TRBV6-5
TGTGCCAGCAGTGTGGACAGGGGCGGCAATTCACCCCTCCACTTT	CASSVDRGGNSPLHF	TRBD1	NA	TRBJ1-6	TRBV2
TGTGCCAGCAGCTTTGGTCCCTCCCTGGGGGCTTTCTTT	CASSFGPSLGAFF	NA	once	TRBJ1-1	TRBV7-2
TGTGCCAGCAGCTTAGCGCTAGAAGGGACCCAGTACTTC	CASSLALEGTQYF	NA	NA	TRBJ2-5	TRBV7-6
TGCGCCAGCAGCTTGGCCGAGGCTAGCCCCTACAATGAGCAGTTCTTC	CASSLAEASPYNEQFF	NA	once	TRBJ2-1	TRBV5-1
TGTGCCAGCAGCTTGTGGACTAGCGGGAGGGCCTCCGGGCAGTTCTTC	CASSLWTSGRASGQFF	TRBD2	once	TRBJ2-1	TRBV11-2
TGTGCCAGAAGCTTGTTAGACAGAAGTTTCTACGAGCAGTACTTC	CARSLLDRSFYEQYF	NA	NA	TRBJ2-7	TRBV5-3
TGTGCCAGCAGTTTATTTTTCCGCTATTCGGTCGATGAGCAGTTCTTC	CASSLFFRYSVDEQFF	NA	few	TRBJ2-1	TRBV27
TGTGCCAGCAGTGAGGAGGGACGAGGGGCCTATGGCTACACCTTC	CASSEEGRGAYGYTF	NA	NA	TRBJ1-2	TRBV28
TGCGCCAGCAGCCCGGGGACAGGGGAGTTAGGCTACACCTTC	CASSPGTGELGYTF	TRBD1	NA	TRBJ1-2	TRBV5-1